Following are 28 T cell receptor beta chains from one sample sequenced in a study of T cell responses to AZD1222 COVID-19 vaccine. Repertoires were generated with immunoSEQ multiplex PCR, while TCRdb's copy carries only in-frame clones and drops some. The sample records about 120,000 clones, around 87% being singletons. Source: peripheral blood, taken on day 0 of AZD1222 vaccination. The source of these receptors is an adult in good health.

CDR3 DNA: TGTGCCAGCAGTTACTACGGGGGCGATACTGAAAAACTGTTTTTT. This encodes CASSYYGGDTEKLFF. The rearrangement uses TRBV6-5 and TRBJ1-4; a possible D gene is TRBD1 (6 bases). Trimming took off 1 base at V and 7 bases at J, with 13 bases between the two ends. Germline V gene data show CDR1 as MNHEY and CDR2 as SVGAGI. The CDR3 runs 15 residues.

The chain joins TRBV5-1 to TRBJ2-3; 12 bases are shared with TRBD2. The CDR3 length is 15 residues. Trimming cost V 5 bases and J 0 bases; bases outside gene matches: 1. Germline lookup yields CDR1 SGHRS and CDR2 YFSETQ. The CDR3: CASRGTSGSTDTQYF. The CDR3 DNA reads TGCGCCAGCAGAGGGACTAGCGGGAGCACAGATACGCAGTATTTT.

The V gene is TRBV7-9, the J gene TRBJ1-6; D unclear. The V and J ends lost 5 bases and 8 bases respectively, with 13 bases between them. The CDR3 is made up of 14 amino acids. CDR1 is SEHNR, CDR2 FQNEAQ, per germline (reference sequence). The CDR3 DNA sequence: TGTGCCAGCAGCCTGACGCTCCCTGATTCACCCCTCCACTTT. Translation: CASSLTLPDSPLHF.

CDR3 loop: CATSRDTLRDRAYEQYF. The CDR3 DNA reads TGTGCCACCAGCAGAGATACGCTCCGGGACCGCGCCTACGAGCAGTACTTC. The rearrangement joins TRBV15 to TRBJ2-7, with D perhaps assigned TRBD1 or TRBD2 (5 bases each). The CDR3 totals 17 residues. Germline lookup yields CDR1 LNHNV and CDR2 YYDKDF (reference sequence). Deletions cut 0 bases from V and 2 bases from J, with 17 bases between.

The J gene is TRBJ1-4, the V gene TRBV27; perhaps TRBD1 as D (5 bases). The CDR3 contains 13 residues. Between the trimmed V and J ends, which lost 10 bases and 7 bases, there was a span of 16 bases. Germline V gives CDR1 MNHEY, CDR2 SMNVEV (reference sequence). CDR3 protein: CATSGGLREKLFF. The CDR3 region has the DNA TGTGCCACGTCTGGGGGGTTACGTGAAAAACTGTTTTTT.

The chain links TRBV5-4 to TRBJ1-2; perhaps TRBD1 as D (6 bases). The CDR3 is 13 residues long. Germline V gene sequence: CDR1 SGHNT, CDR2 YYREEE (reference sequence). V gave up 5 bases and J gave up 7 bases, with 15 bases separating them. The chain's CDR3 is CASRVRGGGGYTF. DNA of the CDR3: TGTGCCAGCAGAGTCCGGGGGGGCGGTGGCTACACCTTC.

The gene calls are TRBV19 and TRBJ2-2, with a tentative D call TRBD1 (6 bases). V was cut by 4 bases and J by 1 base, with 13 bases left in between. The CDR3 is 16 residues long. CDR1 and CDR2 (germline): LNHDA, SQIVND (reference sequence). The CDR3 region is CASSSRQALNTGELFF. Here the CDR3 DNA reads TGTGCCAGTAGTAGTCGACAGGCGCTGAACACCGGGGAGCTGTTTTTT.

The V and J genes are TRBV7-3 and TRBJ1-2, with D perhaps matching TRBD1 (5 bases). The CDR3 is made up of 14 amino acids. V gave up 4 bases and J gave up 5 bases, with 14 bases separating them. The V gene's germline CDR1 is SGHTA and CDR2 FQGTGA. CDR3 sequence: CASSSPGPLYGYTF. The DNA for the CDR3 is TGTGCCAGCAGCTCTCCGGGACCGCTTTATGGCTACACCTTC.

The table lists this clone with a few counts. This rearrangement joins TRBV28 to TRBJ1-2, with D maybe TRBD1 (6 bases). CDR1 is MDHEN and CDR2 is SYDVKM in the germline V gene. The V end was cut by 5 bases, the J end by 8 bases, with 15 bases between. The CDR3 covers 13 residues. The chain's CDR3 is CASSHNQGRGYTF. CDR3 coding DNA: TGTGCCAGCAGTCATAACCAGGGGCGGGGCTACACCTTC.

With respect to this clone: In the same sample, other DNA sequences code for this CDR3. As DNA, the CDR3 is TGTGCCACCAGTGGAGGTATGACGCTGGATACGCAGTATTTT. Its translation is CATSGGMTLDTQYF. This sequence joins TRBV24-1 and TRBJ2-3, with D uncertain. V lost 5 bases and J lost 6, with 14 bases in between. CDR3 length: 14 amino acids. Looked up from germline, CDR1 is KGHDR and CDR2 is SFDVKD.

The rearrangement joins TRBV29-1 to TRBJ1-2; 7 bases are a match to TRBD1. V dropped 5 bases and J dropped 6; count of bases not matched to a gene: 6. Germline CDR1 SQVTM, CDR2 ANQGSEA. The CDR3 covers 12 residues. The CDR3 protein is CSVRRDRDGYTF. CDR3 sequence (DNA): TGCAGCGTTAGGCGGGACAGAGATGGCTACACCTTC.

The gene calls are TRBV18 and TRBJ1-3; TRBD1 might be the D (5 bases). The CDR3 extends over 15 amino acids. The germline CDR1 and CDR2 sequences are KGHSH and LQKENI. V lost 2 bases and J 0 bases, leaving 8 bases between the germline ends. CDR3 sequence reads: CASSPRDFSGNTIYF. The DNA of the CDR3 is TGTGCCAGCTCACCAAGGGACTTCTCTGGAAACACCATATATTTT.

This chain links TRBV18 with TRBJ1-1; D unresolved. Trimming stripped 4 bases from V and 3 bases from J, with 12 bases between. Per germline, CDR1 KGHSH and CDR2 LQKENI. The CDR3 consists of 14 residues. CDR3: CASSQLPDHTEAFF. The CDR3, as DNA: TGTGCCAGCTCACAACTACCGGACCACACTGAAGCTTTCTTT.

The chain links TRBV28 to TRBJ1-2, with D perhaps matching TRBD1 (5 bases). The germline V gene has CDR1 MDHEN and CDR2 SYDVKM. Trimming stripped 3 bases from V and 6 bases from J, with 11 bases between. The CDR3 is 13 residues long. CDR3 coding DNA: TGTGCCAGCAGTTTGGTCAAAGGGGATGGCTACACCTTC. The encoded protein is CASSLVKGDGYTF.

This clone appeared once. This rearrangement joins TRBV5-1 to TRBJ1-6; 7 positions agree with TRBD1. In germline, CDR1 is SGHRS, CDR2 YFSETQ. V gave up 4 bases and J gave up 5 bases; unmatched junction bases: 6. This CDR3 region has 15 residues. The chain's CDR3 is CASSPDRVNNSPLHF. CDR3 DNA sequence: TGCGCCAGCAGCCCCGACAGGGTGAATAATTCACCCCTCCACTTT.

Regarding this clone: At one of its ends the junction is not consistent with the germline gene, which may arise from a read error. The J gene is TRBJ2-4, the V gene TRBV14; D may be TRBD2 (6 bases). CDR1 is SGHDN, CDR2 FVKESK, per germline. This CDR3 contains 13 residues. CDR3 in DNA: TGTGCCAGCAGCCGAGGAGGGGAACTCCCCGGGGACTTC. It specifies CASSRGGELPGDF.

This chain links TRBV19 with TRBJ1-5, with TRBD1 matching over 9 bases. This CDR3 is built from 19 residues. Germline CDR1 is LNHDA and CDR2 is SQIVND (reference sequence). Trimming removed 6 bases from V and 1 base from J; junction bases left unmatched: 16. The CDR3 reads CASSPPSGTGFGSNQPQHF. The CDR3 DNA sequence: TGTGCCAGTAGCCCCCCATCCGGGACAGGGTTTGGGAGCAATCAGCCCCAGCATTTT. The full variable domain, with the rest looked up from reference TRBV19 and TRBJ1-5, is DGGITQSPKYLFRKEGQNVTLSCEQNLNHDAMYWYRQDPGQGLRLIYYSQIVNDFQKGDIAEGYSVSREKKESFPLTVTSAQKNPTAFYLCASSPPSGTGFGSNQPQHFGDGTRLSIL.

The chain is built from TRBV7-2 and TRBJ2-7, with D perhaps TRBD1 (8 bases). Germline V gene data show CDR1 as SGHTA and CDR2 as FQGNSA. Trimming left V 5 bases short and J 2 bases short, with 13 bases between. CDR3 size: 14 residues. The CDR3 DNA follows: TGTGCCAGCAGCGCACAGGGGGGGGCCTACGAGCAGTACTTC. Amino acid sequence: CASSAQGGAYEQYF.

The rearrangement joins TRBV5-1 to TRBJ2-1; D may match TRBD1 or TRBD2 (5 bases each). The V gene's germline CDR1 is SGHRS and CDR2 YFSETQ. This CDR3 spans 13 amino acids. Deletions cut 3 bases from V and 5 bases from J, with 9 bases between. CDR3 DNA sequence: TGCGCCAGCAGCTCCGAGGGGAACAATGAGCAGTTCTTC. Protein product: CASSSEGNNEQFF.

Here the CDR3 DNA reads TGCAGCGTTGTGGGATATAAGGGGATAGACACCATATATTTT. Encoded protein: CSVVGYKGIDTIYF. This sequence joins TRBV29-1 and TRBJ1-3; tentative D call: TRBD1 (5 bases). V lost 4 bases to trimming and J lost 8 bases, with 18 bases between them. The CDR3 loop spans 14 amino acids. CDR1 is SQVTM, CDR2 ANQGSEA, per germline.

This chain connects TRBV18 to TRBJ2-3; D not certain. This CDR3 comprises 13 residues. The germline V and J ends were trimmed by 3 bases and 7 bases, with 11 bases remaining between them. Germline CDR1 reads KGHSH; CDR2 reads LQKENI. The CDR3 DNA reads TGTGCCAGCTCACCCCCCTCCGGTAATACGCAGTATTTT. It is translated as CASSPPSGNTQYF.

The chain combines TRBV18 with TRBJ2-5; TRBD1 matches 7 bases. After removal of 5 bases from V and 5 bases from J, the junction contained 11 bases not matched to a gene. This CDR3 comprises 15 residues. Germline V gives CDR1 KGHSH, CDR2 LQKENI. CDR3: CASSSQSTGLETQYF. The CDR3 coding sequence is TGTGCCAGCTCATCGCAGTCGACAGGGTTGGAGACCCAGTACTTC.

V and J are TRBV28 and TRBJ1-1; no clear D. V was trimmed by 7 bases and J by 0 bases, leaving 9 bases between them. The CDR3 extends over 13 amino acids. In germline, CDR1 is MDHEN, CDR2 SYDVKM. CDR3 DNA sequence: TGTGCCAGCACTCGACCGCTGAACACTGAAGCTTTCTTT. This gives the protein CASTRPLNTEAFF. The full variable domain, its missing parts supplied by reference TRBV28 and TRBJ1-1, is DVKVTQSSRYLVKRTGEKVFLECVQDMDHENMFWYRQDPGLGLRLIYFSYDVKMKEKGDIPEGYSVSREKKERFSLILESASTNQTSMYLCASTRPLNTEAFFGQGTRLTVV.

This clone has just a few counts. V is TRBV9 and J is TRBJ1-1, with D possibly TRBD1 on 6 matching bases. V shed 2 bases and J shed 1 base, with 12 bases lying between them. Germline loops: CDR1 SGDLS, CDR2 YYNGEE. This CDR3 is 15 amino acids long. In DNA form, the CDR3 reads TGTGCCAGCAGCGTTGGGGGCGGGCCGAACACTGAAGCTTTCTTT. Residues: CASSVGGGPNTEAFF.

This chain links TRBV27 with TRBJ2-1; tentatively, D is TRBD2 (7 bases). The CDR3 runs 16 residues. Germline CDR1 and CDR2: MNHEY and SMNVEV (reference sequence). Trimming pared 7 bases from V and 4 bases from J, leaving 20 bases between. The CDR3 nucleotides are TGTGCCAGCACGGGGTTCGTCGGGGGGCTATACAATGAGCAGTTCTTC. Its translation: CASTGFVGGLYNEQFF.

The chain links TRBV27 to TRBJ1-1, with D tentatively TRBD1 (5 bases). Trimming left V 8 bases short and J 6 bases short, with 16 bases between. This CDR3 contains 13 residues. Germline values: CDR1 MNHEY, CDR2 SMNVEV (reference sequence). The CDR3 sequence: CASAHGARSEAFF. In DNA form, the CDR3 reads TGTGCCAGCGCCCATGGGGCTCGATCTGAAGCTTTCTTT.

The rearrangement links TRBV7-2 to TRBJ2-4, with a weak D call TRBD1 (6 bases). V was shortened by 2 bases and J by 8 bases, with 16 bases between the two germline ends. The CDR3 length is 15 residues. Germline CDR1 reads SGHTA; CDR2 reads FQGNSA. As DNA, the CDR3 is TGTGCCAGCAGCTTAACCGGACAGTTCAGGGACATTCAGTACTTC. Protein sequence: CASSLTGQFRDIQYF.

V gene TRBV11-2 combines with J gene TRBJ2-7; D unresolved. CDR1 is SGHAT and CDR2 is FQNNGV in the germline V gene. V was pared by 3 bases and J by 1 base, with 1 base between. This CDR3 contains 11 residues. DNA for the CDR3: TGTGCCAGCAGCTTTTCCTACGAGCAGTACTTC. Encoded protein: CASSFSYEQYF.